One and the same sample provided the 15 T cell receptor beta chains below, sequenced in a study of post-analysis software for immune sequencing data. Study findings and constraints: Included in a set of a few TRBV segments more frequent in patients than controls were TRBV5-6, TRBV5-1 and TRBV20-1.

Unique molecular identifiers had been added to the TCR beta cDNA libraries. MiXCR was run by TCRdb on the PCR reads, yielding one entry per CDR3 protein. The data show some 890,000 distinct CDR3 sequences, with roughly 50% seen just once and approximately 4.4% held by the top ten. Antigen specificity for these receptors is unknown. The material sequenced was blood. The origin of the receptors is a girl under 18 with multiple sclerosis.

The genes are TRBV2 and TRBJ1-2; 9 bases fit TRBD1. Per the germline V gene, CDR1 is SNHLY and CDR2 is FYNNEI. V shed 6 bases, J shed 2 bases, and the junction held 7 bases outside the gene matches. The CDR3 has 15 residues. In nucleotides, the CDR3 is TGTGCCAGCAGGTTGGACAGGGGATCCAACTATGGCTACACCTTC. Protein: CASRLDRGSNYGYTF. The whole variable domain, filled in from reference TRBV2 and TRBJ1-2, reads EPEVTQTPSHQVTQMGQEVILRCVPISNHLYFYWYRQILGQKVEFLVSFYNNEISEKSEIFDDQFSVERPDGSNFTLKIRSTKLEDSAMYFCASRLDRGSNYGYTFGSGTRLTVV.

This sequence joins TRBV7-9 and TRBJ2-7; 7 bases fit TRBD1. The CDR3 length is 13 residues. Per germline, CDR1 SEHNR and CDR2 FQNEAQ (reference sequence). Trimming cost V 10 bases and J 5 bases; bases outside gene matches: 11. The CDR3 loop reads CAIRDSRLHEQYF. CDR3 DNA: TGTGCCATCCGGGACAGTCGACTACACGAGCAGTACTTC. The full variable domain, completed using reference TRBV7-9 and TRBJ2-7, is DTGVSQNPRHKITKRGQNVTFRCDPISEHNRLYWYRQTLGQGPEFLTYFQNEAQLEKSRLLSDRFSAERPKGSFSTLEIQRTEQGDSAMYLCAIRDSRLHEQYFGPGTRLTVT.

This clonotype was counted between two and nine times. The junction differs from germline at one of its ends, possibly a read error. The chain couples TRBV20-1 to TRBJ2-3; D is ambiguous. CDR3 size: 13 residues. CDR1 DFQATT and CDR2 SNEGSKA come from the germline V gene (reference sequence). CDR3 sequence reads: CSARRPNTDTQYF. CDR3 nucleotides: TGCAGTGCTAGAAGGCCCAACACAGATACACAGTATTTT.

This clonotype has just a few counts. The chain employs TRBV6-5 and TRBJ2-7, with TRBD2 as a possible D gene (6 bases). CDR1 and CDR2 from the germline V gene are MNHEY and SVGAGI. V shed 2 bases and J shed 6 bases, with 11 bases lying between them. This CDR3 comprises 13 residues. The CDR3 DNA sequence: TGTGCCAGCAGTTACACCGACGGGGGCGAGCAGTACTTC. As protein: CASSYTDGGEQYF.

J is TRBJ1-5 and V is TRBV20-1, with D possibly TRBD1 on 6 matching bases. Germline values: CDR1 DFQATT, CDR2 SNEGSKA (reference sequence). Trimming took off 4 bases at V and 0 bases at J, with 13 bases between the two ends. This CDR3 has 15 amino acids. This CDR3 reads CSAKQGTDSNQPQHF. The CDR3 bases are TGCAGTGCTAAACAGGGAACGGATAGCAATCAGCCCCAGCATTTT.

This rearrangement joins TRBV20-1 to TRBJ1-5; the match to TRBD1 covers 8 bases. Germline V gene sequence: CDR1 DFQATT, CDR2 SNEGSKA (reference sequence). This CDR3 spans 17 amino acids. V dropped 3 bases and J dropped 1; count of bases not matched to a gene: 11. CDR3 sequence (DNA): TGCAGTGCTAGGGTGGCCAGGGGGCGTGTGAGCAATCAGCCCCAGCATTTT. Translating it yields CSARVARGRVSNQPQHF.

This sequence joins TRBV29-1 and TRBJ2-1; possibly TRBD1 or TRBD2 for D (6 bases each). Germline CDR1 and CDR2: SQVTM and ANQGSEA. The CDR3 extends over 16 amino acids. The germline V and J ends were trimmed by 8 bases and 4 bases, with 24 bases remaining between them. This CDR3 is CSSWRGMAFSYNEQFF. Written as DNA, the CDR3 is TGCAGCTCCTGGAGGGGGATGGCCTTCTCTTACAATGAGCAGTTCTTC.

This clonotype has a handful of counts. The chain joins TRBV29-1 to TRBJ1-2; D is unresolved. The V end was cut by 0 bases, the J end by 5 bases, with 10 bases between. Looked up from germline, CDR1 is SQVTM and CDR2 is ANQGSEA. The CDR3 runs to 13 residues. CDR3 nucleotides: TGCAGCGTTGAAGATCCCACAGCTTATGGCTACACCTTC. Protein product: CSVEDPTAYGYTF. Looking up the rest from reference TRBV29-1 and TRBJ1-2 gives the full variable domain: SAVISQKPSRDICQRGTSLTIQCQVDSQVTMMFWYRQQPGQSLTLIATANQGSEATYESGFVIDKFPISRPNLTFSTLTVSNMSPEDSSIYLCSVEDPTAYGYTFGSGTRLTVV.

As DNA, the CDR3 is TGTGCCAGCAGAACGGGACAGGGGCGGACTGAAGCTTTCTTT. Protein sequence: CASRTGQGRTEAFF. V and J are TRBV6-5 and TRBJ1-1; 10 bases align to TRBD1. The CDR3 consists of 14 residues. The V gene end was trimmed by 6 bases and the J gene end by 5 bases; junction bases not matched to a gene: 6. In germline, CDR1 is MNHEY, CDR2 SVGAGI.

In nucleotides, the CDR3 is TGTGCCAGCAGCTCTCTCAGGGGAGGTCAAGAGACCCAGTACTTC. Translating it yields CASSSLRGGQETQYF. The chain carries TRBV7-9 and TRBJ2-5; D might be TRBD1 or TRBD2, each matching 6 bases. There are 15 residues in the CDR3. Germline CDR1 reads SEHNR; CDR2 reads FQNEAQ (reference sequence). V was cut by 4 bases and J by 2 bases, with 14 bases left in between.

This clonotype was found a few times. This chain links TRBV5-6 with TRBJ2-1; 9 nucleotides align to TRBD2. This CDR3 is built from 15 residues. The trim removed 1 base at V and 3 bases at J, leaving 2 bases unmatched. Germline CDR1 SGHDT, CDR2 YYEEEE. Written as DNA, the CDR3 is TGTGCCAGCAGCTTGTTAGCGGGGGACTACAATGAGCAGTTCTTC. Translating gives CASSLLAGDYNEQFF.

This clonotype was detected only once. This rearrangement joins TRBV5-1 to TRBJ2-7; D gene unclear. The CDR3 has 14 residues. The germline V gene encodes CDR1 SGHRS and CDR2 YFSETQ. V lost 0 bases and J 7 bases, leaving 14 bases between the germline ends. Here the CDR3 DNA reads TGCGCCAGCAGCTTGGCCGAAGGCTCGTGGGAGCAGTACTTC. Its translation: CASSLAEGSWEQYF.

The J gene is TRBJ2-7, the V gene TRBV5-6; 7 bases fit TRBD2. The germline gives CDR1 SGHDT, CDR2 YYEEEE. The CDR3 contains 14 residues. J gave up 0 bases and V 5 bases, and 5 bases lay outside the gene matches. The CDR3: CASRALAYSYEQYF. The DNA of the CDR3 is TGTGCCAGCAGGGCACTAGCGTACTCCTACGAGCAGTACTTC.

V usage is TRBV2 and J usage is TRBJ2-3; D is perhaps TRBD1 or TRBD2 (5 bases each). In germline, CDR1 is SNHLY, CDR2 FYNNEI. The CDR3 is 14 residues long. Trimming removed 6 bases from V and 2 bases from J, with 12 bases in between. The CDR3 region is CASSEGPLTDTQYF. CDR3 in DNA: TGTGCCAGCAGCGAGGGGCCCCTCACAGATACGCAGTATTTT. The whole variable domain, remainder taken from reference TRBV2 and TRBJ2-3, is EPEVTQTPSHQVTQMGQEVILRCVPISNHLYFYWYRQILGQKVEFLVSFYNNEISEKSEIFDDQFSVERPDGSNFTLKIRSTKLEDSAMYFCASSEGPLTDTQYFGPGTRLTVL.

CDR3 loop: CASSQDGGDSYEQYF. CDR3 sequence (DNA): TGTGCCAGCAGCCAAGATGGAGGGGACTCATACGAGCAGTACTTC. The genes are TRBV4-2 and TRBJ2-7; D is perhaps TRBD2 (6 bases). There are 15 residues in the CDR3. Germline CDR1 and CDR2: LGHNA and YNFKEQ. The germline V and J ends were trimmed by 0 bases and 4 bases, with 13 bases remaining between them.